The rows below give T cell receptor beta chains drawn from one sample of a study of type 1 regulatory T cells. These TCRs' antigens remain unknown. TCRdb analysed the reads with MiXCR anew, one entry per CDR3 protein. The data show about 62,000 distinct CDR3 sequences, 55% to 65% seen once. The sample comprised cultured non-Tr1 T cells, either the whole culture or a sorted T cell fraction (not recorded which). The receptors stem from a human donor in good health. Both conserved end residues are part of each CDR3. Fields, in order: V gene, D gene, CDR3 length, clone size, J gene, CDR3 protein, CDR3 DNA. A D gene is named only where the DNA matches it firmly. A clone size is listed for some rows: how often the clone was seen (once, few, many), or a class if it is expanded.

TRBV20-1	.	12	.	TRBJ1-1	CSARAGEGEAFF	TGCAGTGCTAGAGCCGGAGAGGGTGAAGCTTTCTTT
TRBV5-1	TRBD2	17	few	TRBJ2-5	CASSLNADSGGQETQYF	TGCGCCAGCAGCTTGAATGCCGATAGCGGGGGACAAGAGACCCAGTACTTC
TRBV4-1	.	15	.	TRBJ2-7	CASSQVERGAYEQYF	TGCGCCAGCAGCCAGGTGGAAAGGGGGGCCTACGAGCAGTACTTC
TRBV7-9	.	11	few	TRBJ1-2	CASSGDYGYTF	TGTGCCAGCAGCGGGGACTATGGCTACACCTTC
TRBV5-4	TRBD2	14	.	TRBJ2-1	CASSSGLGRSEQFF	TGTGCCAGCAGCTCCGGACTAGGGAGGAGTGAGCAGTTCTTC
TRBV5-1	.	15	.	TRBJ1-6	CASSLGTANNSPLHF	TGCGCCAGCAGCTTGGGGACAGCGAATAATTCACCCCTCCACTTT
TRBV18	.	17	.	TRBJ2-3	CASSRMDTLTTTDTQYF	TGTGCCAGCTCACGTATGGACACACTCACTACCACAGATACGCAGTATTTT
TRBV7-2	TRBD2	16	few	TRBJ2-1	CASSPLRAGGINEQFF	TGTGCCAGCAGCCCCCTCAGGGCGGGAGGGATCAATGAGCAGTTCTTC
TRBV27	.	13	.	TRBJ2-7	CASSLSGSHEQYF	TGTGCCAGCAGTTTATCGGGCAGTCACGAGCAGTACTTC
TRBV2	.	12	few	TRBJ2-5	CASSPLRETQYF	TGTGCCAGCAGCCCCCTCCGGGAGACCCAGTACTTC
TRBV7-2	.	15	few	TRBJ2-3	CASSPETLSTDTQYF	TGTGCCAGCAGCCCCGAGACACTGAGCACAGATACGCAGTATTTT
TRBV7-8	TRBD2	13	few	TRBJ2-1	CASSLDPAGVQFF	TGTGCCAGCAGCTTAGACCCGGCGGGAGTTCAGTTCTTC
TRBV20-1	TRBD2	18	few	TRBJ2-3	CSASRLAGGSQGADTQYF	TGCAGTGCTAGTCGCCTAGCGGGAGGGTCTCAGGGCGCAGATACGCAGTATTTT
TRBV27	TRBD2	14	.	TRBJ2-7	CASRRTSGSYEQYF	TGTGCCAGCAGGAGGACTAGCGGTTCCTACGAGCAGTACTTC
TRBV20-1	TRBD2	15	.	TRBJ2-5	CSAREAGTSQETQYF	TGCAGTGCTAGAGAAGCTGGGACTAGCCAAGAGACCCAGTACTTC
TRBV6-6	.	14	.	TRBJ1-5	CASSYTEANQPPHF	TGTGCCAGCAGTTACACAGAGGCAAATCAGCCCCCGCATTTT
TRBV5-4	.	14	.	TRBJ2-5	CASSLEQGKETQYF	TGTGCCAGCAGCTTGGAGCAGGGAAAAGAGACCCAGTACTTC
TRBV3-1	.	15	.	TRBJ1-6	CASSQEGPPNSPLHF	TGTGCCAGCAGCCAAGAGGGGCCCCCTAATTCACCCCTCCACTTT
TRBV20-1	TRBD2	14	.	TRBJ2-7	CSATSGSHSYEQYF	TGCAGTGCTACTAGCGGGAGTCACTCCTACGAGCAGTACTTC
TRBV4-1	.	15	few	TRBJ1-3	CASSQDAREGNTIYF	TGCGCCAGCAGCCAAGACGCCAGGGAAGGCAACACCATATATTTT
TRBV15	.	13	.	TRBJ1-1	CATSRDEGTQAFF	TGTGCCACCAGCAGAGATGAAGGGACCCAAGCTTTCTTT
TRBV20-1	TRBD2	14	few	TRBJ2-7	CSALTSGRGYEQYF	TGCAGTGCCCTGACTAGCGGGAGAGGGTACGAGCAGTACTTC
TRBV2	.	14	.	TRBJ2-2	CASNGGPNTGELFF	TGTGCCAGCAACGGGGGCCCGAACACCGGGGAGCTGTTTTTT
TRBV10-3	TRBD1	15	.	TRBJ2-5	CAISRSTGDQETQYF	TGTGCCATCAGCCGCAGTACAGGGGACCAAGAGACCCAGTACTTC
TRBV5-6	.	13	.	TRBJ1-6	CASSFYGNSPLHF	TGTGCCAGCAGCTTCTACGGGAATTCACCCCTCCACTTT
TRBV12-3/TRBV12-4	TRBD1	13	.	TRBJ2-1	CASSPGTGNEQFF	TGTGCCAGCAGTCCCGGGACAGGGAATGAGCAGTTCTTC
TRBV30	.	16	.	TRBJ1-1	CAWSVLMGRGRTEAFF	TGTGCCTGGAGTGTACTCATGGGCAGGGGCCGGACTGAAGCTTTCTTT
TRBV7-2	TRBD1	15	.	TRBJ2-1	CVSSRDRGSYNEQFF	TGTGTCAGCAGTCGGGACAGGGGCTCCTACAATGAGCAGTTCTTC
TRBV6-1	.	11	.	TRBJ2-1	CASRDGTEQFF	TGTGCCAGCAGGGACGGGACGGAGCAGTTCTTC
TRBV29-1	.	15	.	TRBJ2-1	CSAIGSTSSYNEQFF	TGCAGCGCCATTGGGTCGACTAGCTCCTACAATGAGCAGTTCTTC
TRBV5-1	TRBD1	14	.	TRBJ1-2	CASSLSAGGYGYTF	TGCGCCAGCAGCTTGAGCGCAGGGGGCTATGGCTACACCTTC
TRBV27	.	13	.	TRBJ1-1	CASSLARNTEAFF	TGTGCCAGCAGTTTGGCTAGGAACACTGAAGCTTTCTTT
TRBV19	TRBD2	20	.	TRBJ2-3	CASSDLAGGRGLRTTDTQYF	TGTGCCAGTAGTGACCTAGCGGGAGGCCGGGGTTTGAGGACCACAGATACGCAGTATTTT
TRBV7-6	.	15	.	TRBJ1-4	CASSLVKGPNEKLFF	TGTGCCAGCAGCTTAGTAAAAGGGCCTAATGAAAAACTGTTTTTT
TRBV20-1	.	13	.	TRBJ1-5	CSASQNPNQPQHF	TGCAGTGCTAGCCAGAACCCTAATCAGCCCCAGCATTTT
TRBV6-5	.	15	.	TRBJ2-3	CASSYMQGNTDTQYF	TGTGCCAGCAGTTATATGCAGGGGAACACAGATACGCAGTATTTT
TRBV27	.	13	.	TRBJ2-2	CASSLFQTGELFF	TGTGCCAGCAGTTTATTTCAGACCGGGGAGCTGTTTTTT
TRBV7-8	TRBD2	17	.	TRBJ2-1	CASSLASGRGSYNEQFF	TGTGCCAGCAGCTTAGCTAGCGGGAGGGGCTCCTACAATGAGCAGTTCTTC
TRBV7-8	.	14	.	TRBJ1-5	CASSLFGSNQPQHF	TGTGCCAGCAGCTTATTCGGTAGCAATCAGCCCCAGCATTTT
TRBV20-1	TRBD2	13	.	TRBJ2-3	CSGGLTRADTQYF	TGCAGTGGGGGACTAACGAGGGCAGATACGCAGTATTTT
TRBV7-9	TRBD1	16	.	TRBJ2-1	CASSFTGVEIGNEQFF	TGTGCCAGCAGCTTTACAGGGGTGGAGATCGGCAATGAGCAGTTCTTC
TRBV5-1	TRBD1	16	.	TRBJ2-2	CASSLPGQGSAGELFF	TGCGCCAGCAGCTTGCCGGGACAGGGAAGCGCCGGGGAGCTGTTTTTT
TRBV20-1	.	14	.	TRBJ2-7	CSARDGDDLYEQYF	TGCAGTGCTAGAGACGGGGACGATTTATACGAGCAGTACTTC
TRBV27	TRBD1	14	once	TRBJ2-5	CASSPRTGGETQYF	TGTGCCAGCAGCCCCCGAACAGGGGGGGAGACCCAGTACTTC
TRBV4-2	.	13	.	TRBJ2-7	CASSQDRGSEQYF	TGTGCCAGCAGCCAAGACCGGGGCAGCGAGCAGTACTTC
TRBV9	TRBD1	17	.	TRBJ1-2	CASSDEDRGFMFYGYTF	TGTGCCAGCAGCGACGAGGACAGGGGATTTATGTTCTATGGCTACACCTTC
TRBV20-1	TRBD2	15	few	TRBJ2-7	CSAGRAGGVDYEQYF	TGCAGTGCGGGCCGAGCGGGAGGTGTGGATTACGAGCAGTACTTC
TRBV4-2	.	11	few	TRBJ2-1	CASSQKDEQFF	TGTGCCAGCAGCCAGAAGGATGAGCAGTTCTTC
TRBV12-2	.	19	.	TRBJ2-3	CASLPEYAREILYTDTQYF	TGTGCAAGTCTCCCAGAATATGCGCGTGAAATCCTTTACACAGATACGCAGTATTTT
TRBV12-3/TRBV12-4	.	14	.	TRBJ1-1	CASSATGMNTEAFF	TGTGCCAGCAGTGCTACAGGCATGAACACTGAAGCTTTCTTT
TRBV6-2/TRBV6-3	TRBD1	19	.	TRBJ1-1	CASSYPTWGVQGSNTEAFF	TGTGCCAGCAGTTACCCGACTTGGGGCGTACAGGGGTCGAACACTGAAGCTTTCTTT
TRBV28	.	14	.	TRBJ2-7	CASSLADISYEQYF	TGTGCCAGCAGTTTGGCGGACATATCCTACGAGCAGTACTTC
TRBV20-1	.	16	.	TRBJ2-4	CSASGLSTGGKNIQYF	TGCAGTGCTAGCGGCCTTTCCACTGGGGGGAAAAACATTCAGTACTTC
TRBV20-1	TRBD2	12	.	TRBJ2-7	CSAAERDYEQYF	TGCAGTGCTGCTGAGCGGGACTACGAGCAGTACTTC
TRBV12-3/TRBV12-4	.	15	.	TRBJ1-3	CASSLSTPSGNTIYF	TGTGCCAGCAGTTTATCGACACCCTCTGGAAACACCATATATTTT
TRBV15	.	15	.	TRBJ2-6	CATSSRGSGANVLTF	TGTGCCACCAGCAGTAGGGGCTCTGGGGCCAACGTCCTGACTTTC